This T cell receptor beta chain was identified during a study of CXCR3-negative and CXCR3-positive naive CD8 T cells (dated by TCRdb to between 2018 and 2021). Context from the whole study: In total, about 135 million TRB reads were obtained, corresponding to roughly 1.5 +/- 0.3 million reads per library. The diversity and physicochemical repertoire analyses included ten to eleven donors pooled from two independent experiments. Naive subsets from about five donors and memory cells from 3 donors were included in the TRBV-TRBJ cluster analysis. Results and caveats for the whole study, not just this receptor: TRB CDR3s from CXCR3-positive naive cells showed higher hydrophobicity (lower Kidera factor 4), lower energy, and higher strength and volume indices than CXCR3-negative naive cells. Repertoire diversity was comparably high in both naive subsets but much lower in memory CD8+ T cells. CXCR3 expression partially decreased after cryopreservation, so most assays used freshly isolated PBMCs. TRBV-TRBJ usage was similar between naive CXCR3-negative and CXCR3-positive cells from the same donor, while memory cells showed distinct patterns. Surface CD5, linked to self-reactivity in mice, was comparable between naive subsets; TCR interaction strength was therefore also inferred from TRB CDR3 physicochemical properties.

Each CD8+ T cell subset was flow-sorted in triplicate, with some 300,000 cells per subset placed directly into RLT lysis buffer. To keep memory contaminants out, a stringent definition of naive CD8+ T cells was applied: CD45RO-CCR7+CD27+CD95-. Peripheral blood mononuclear cells were isolated from buffy coats by standard density gradient centrifugation. Naive CXCR3-negative and CXCR3-positive CD8+ T cells were flow-sorted using a FACSAria III. Total RNA was extracted from sorted cells using an RNeasy Mini Kit. For sequencing, a NextSeq 550 was employed. The Human TCR Profiling Kit (MiLaboratory) was used to prepare UMI-labeled 5' RACE TRB cDNA libraries. The full amount of extracted RNA was used for cDNA synthesis, and the full amount of resulting cDNA was used for PCR amplification. The libraries were made side by side, with each library going through the same number of PCR cycles. In the authors' own workflow: With a requirement of at least two reads per UMI, MIGEC and MiXCR extracted about 57,000 +/- 9,900 unique UMI-labeled TRB cDNA molecules per library. On average, each library contained about 40,000 +/- 10,000 functional in-frame TRB CDR3 nucleotide clonotypes without stop codons. Diversity metrics, including normalized Shannon-Wiener and Chao1, were computed in VDJtools after downsampling to 5000 UMI-labeled TRB molecules per sample. For the central five CDR3 residues, VDJtools calculated physicochemical properties weighted by clonotype size, namely interaction energy, strength, volume and Kidera factor 4. Following reprocessing of the reads by TCRdb, the data hold one row per CDR3 protein sequence and no DNA is available. These V and J calls derive from TCRdb rather than the authors' analysis. The sample table on file contains about 110,000 distinct CDR3 sequences. The ten largest clones take up over 0.35% of the sample.

About this clonotype itself: Its specific antigen is unknown.

This TCR came from a human donor in good health. Some clones in this sample may be carry-over from other donors' samples. The source material was naive CXCR3+ CD8+ T cells from blood. Per the publication, the cell subset or site label means: CD45RO-CCR7+CD27+CD95- naive CD8+ T cells expressing CXCR3 (TNR3+).

This receptor carries the CDR3 CASSVGGVGYTEAFF. The rearranged chain carries TRBV9 and TRBJ1-1; the D gene TCRdb calls, TRBD1, cannot be checked with no DNA. CDR1 SGDLS and CDR2 YYNGEE are derived from the germline V gene. Counted from cysteine to phenylalanine, this CDR3 has 15 amino acids. DNA was not recorded.